This T cell receptor beta chain was captured by sequencing in a study of T cell responses to AZD1222 COVID-19 vaccine. Germline V lookup: CDR1 MNHEY, CDR2 SVGAGI. Between the trimmed V and J ends, which lost 4 bases and 5 bases, there was a span of 17 bases. This CDR3 is built from 15 residues. Produced via immunoSEQ multiplex PCR; TCRdb's table is partial and in-frame only. This table has some 150,000 clones, roughly 90% appearing once. This TCR was recovered from an adult who received the AZD1222 COVID-19 vaccine. The chain is built from TRBV6-5 and TRBJ1-2; tentative D call: TRBD1 (5 bases). This sample comprised peripheral blood, obtained 28 days after the second AZD1222 dose. The CDR3 reads CASSFGAGSGYGYTF. The CDR3 DNA follows: TGTGCCAGCAGTTTCGGGGCAGGGTCAGGGTATGGCTACACCTTC.